The entry that follows covers one T cell receptor beta chain sequence. Its target antigen remains unknown. Within one base of it there is no much larger clone, and no base qualities were kept. The source of the sample is a study of OX40 agonist ivuxolimab in advanced cancers. About the study as a whole: Ivuxolimab was a fully human IgG2 agonistic monoclonal antibody targeting the costimulatory receptor OX40 (CD134). Intravenous ivuxolimab was administered to patients every 2 weeks at six dose levels: 0.01, 0.1, 0.3, 1.5, 3 and 10 mg/kg. Among the roughly 54 dose-escalation patients, roughly 20 had hepatocellular carcinoma, approximately 15 melanoma, 9 renal cell carcinoma and 9 head and neck cancer. The dose-escalation cohort was 80% to 90% male with a mean age of 60 years, ranging from roughly 20 to 85. Prior anti-PD-1, anti-PD-L1 or anti-CTLA-4 therapy was permitted, and checkpoint inhibitors had been received by 30% to 40% of dose-escalation patients. Partial responses occurred in three dose-escalation patients, of whom one had hepatocellular carcinoma and two had cutaneous melanoma. The point of sequencing TCRbeta in the periphery was to test whether ivuxolimab changed TCR sequence diversity and drove clonal T-cell expansion. The monotherapy dose-escalation portion (N of about 50 patients) of the phase I ivuxolimab trial is reported in the paper.

Patients with autoimmune disease history or receiving systemic immunosuppression were excluded from the trial. Peripheral blood for TCR sequencing was collected from all dose cohorts at baseline, on cycle 4 day 1, and on cycle 7 day 1. Samples came from an open-label, multicenter, first-in-human phase I dose-escalation trial of ivuxolimab. The trial enrolled adults with locally advanced or metastatic head and neck squamous cell, hepatocellular, melanoma or renal cell carcinoma. Before TCR sequencing, CD4+ and CD8+ T cells were separately sorted from peripheral blood. Findings and caveats that apply to the study as a whole: Clonal expansion of both CD4+ and CD8+ blood T cells was observed from baseline to week 6 at doses 0.1 to 3.0 mg/kg. Low levels of normalized T-cell clonal expansion were also seen in some nonresponding patients. On average, CD8+ T cells showed more expanded clones than CD4+ T cells after ivuxolimab. The antigen specificity of the clonally expanded peripheral T cells was not determined. Partial responders in the 0.1-3.0 mg/kg groups had among the lowest normalized peripheral clonal expansion, especially among CD8+ T cells.

Genomic DNA was isolated from the sorted cells so that the TCRbeta CDR3 region could be sequenced. The immunoSEQ Assay was used for sequencing of TCRbeta CDR3 regions. The clones in this table, taken by TCRdb from immuneACCESS, are in-frame only. Not every clone is retained; where verified, under half of the shortfall comes from an unresolved V gene, and the cause of the rest is unknown. The sample table holds some 41,000 clones, of which approximately 87% were seen once. The ten largest clones add up to roughly 3.7% of the sample. Based on the germline V gene, the CDR1 and CDR2 sequences are LGHNA and YSLEER. V is cut by 4 bases and J by 4 bases, and the space between the germline ends is 17 bases. From the cysteine through the phenylalanine, the CDR3 covers 16 amino acids. Of all the DNA, just the CDR3 is kept, 48 bases in frame from base 1.

This sequence originates from an adult with an advanced solid tumor such as melanoma, head and neck, liver or kidney cancer. Recombination joined TRBV4-3 with TRBJ1-5, with an unclear D gene assignment. Sequenced material: CD4+ or CD8+ T cells sorted from blood, taken in a trial of the OX40 agonist ivuxolimab. The CDR3 protein: CASSPGPLWENQPQHF. In nucleotide form, the sequence is TGCGCCAGCAGCCCCGGGCCACTTTGGGAGAATCAGCCCCAGCATTTT.